Listed below are T cell receptor beta chains from one sample, sequenced in a study of beta chain features in type 1 diabetes. Method: immunoSEQ multiplex PCR; TCRdb's copy keeps in-frame clones and lacks some. The data show about 120,000 clones, 15% to 20% seen once. Source material: central memory CD4+ T cells from blood. The receptors originated from a man aged 18 to 29 with type 1 diabetes. The CDR3 runs from the conserved cysteine through the conserved F or W. Each record gives: V gene, J gene, D gene, clone size, CDR3 length, CDR3 DNA, CDR3 protein. A D gene is named only where the DNA matches it firmly. Clone size appears in some rows only: once, few, many, or a class for an expanded clone.

TRBV7-3	TRBJ2-2	-	few	14	TGTGCCAGCAGCATCAACAGGGTTACCGGGGAGCTGTTTTTT	CASSINRVTGELFF
TRBV25-1	TRBJ1-2	TRBD1	once	15	TGTGCCAGCAGTGATCGGACAGGGGGCATAGGTGGCTACACCTTC	CASSDRTGGIGGYTF
TRBV29-1	TRBJ1-5	TRBD1	few	13	TGCAGCTACCGGACAGGAACCAATCAGCCCCAGCATTTT	CSYRTGTNQPQHF
TRBV4-3	TRBJ2-1	TRBD2	-	16	TGCGCCAGCAGCCAAGATTCTAGCGGGCCCTACAATGAGCAGTTCTTC	CASSQDSSGPYNEQFF
TRBV2	TRBJ2-7	-	many	11	TGTGCCAGCAGCACTACCTACGAGCAGTACTTC	CASSTTYEQYF
TRBV9	TRBJ1-6	TRBD1	-	14	TGTGCCAGCAGCGGACAGGGACCCAATTCACCCCTCCACTTT	CASSGQGPNSPLHF
TRBV4-2	TRBJ2-5	TRBD2	few	14	TGTGCCAGCAGTTTAGTCGGGGGGCAAGAGACCCAGTACTTC	CASSLVGGQETQYF
TRBV29-1	TRBJ1-1	-	-	15	TGCAGCGCTAGCGGGGGCTGGGGGATGAACACTGAAGCTTTCTTT	CSASGGWGMNTEAFF
TRBV7-9	TRBJ2-3	-	-	15	TGTGCCAGCAGCCGGGTGGGCAGTCGCACAGATACGCAGTATTTT	CASSRVGSRTDTQYF
TRBV7-9	TRBJ1-1	-	many	15	TGTGCCAGCAGCCATGTTGGATCTTTGAACACTGAAGCTTTCTTT	CASSHVGSLNTEAFF
TRBV5-1	TRBJ2-6	-	few	15	TGCGCCAGCAGCTGGGGACAATCTGGGGCCAACGTCCTGACTTTC	CASSWGQSGANVLTF
TRBV4-2	TRBJ1-1	TRBD1	-	16	TGTGCCAGCAGCCCCTCTCCGACAGGGTCGGGCACTGAAGCTTTCTTT	CASSPSPTGSGTEAFF
TRBV7-7	TRBJ2-3	-	-	14	TGTGCCGTAGGTCGGGGTGAGAAAACAGATACGCAGTATTTT	CAVGRGEKTDTQYF
TRBV5-5	TRBJ1-2	-	-	15	TGTGCCAGCAGCTTGGGTTTTAGTCAAAACTATGGCTACACCTTC	CASSLGFSQNYGYTF
TRBV29-1	TRBJ2-3	-	-	15	TGCAACGTGAAACAGGGTTCGGTATCGACAGATACGCAGTATTTT	CNVKQGSVSTDTQYF
TRBV7-2	TRBJ1-4	-	-	14	TGTGCCAGCAGCCCCCACACAACTAATGAAAAACTGTTTTTT	CASSPHTTNEKLFF
TRBV29-1	TRBJ1-2	-	-	13	TGCAGCGTTGGAAGGGAAGTTGGCTATGGCTACACCTTC	CSVGREVGYGYTF
TRBV28	TRBJ1-1	TRBD1	many	15	TGTGCCAGCAGACGGACAGGGTCGGTGAACACTGAAGCTTTCTTT	CASRRTGSVNTEAFF
TRBV29-1	TRBJ2-3	-	-	13	TGCGGGGGGCGAGGGGGACCGACAGATACGCAGTATTTT	CGGRGGPTDTQYF
TRBV5-1	TRBJ1-1	TRBD1	-	15	TGCGCCAGCAGATCCGGGACAGGGGAGGGCACTGAAGCTTTCTTT	CASRSGTGEGTEAFF
TRBV6-5	TRBJ2-5	-	few	14	TGTGCCAGCAGTAGTGGGGCAGAACAAGAGACCCAGTACTTC	CASSSGAEQETQYF
TRBV6-5	TRBJ2-5	TRBD2	-	16	TGTGCCAGCAGTTACCAGCTACCGGGAGGGGGAGAGACCCAGTACTTC	CASSYQLPGGGETQYF
TRBV7-6	TRBJ1-1	TRBD1	few	14	TGTGCCAGCAGCAGGGACAGGAGGGGCACTGAAGCTTTCTTT	CASSRDRRGTEAFF
TRBV5-4	TRBJ2-3	-	-	14	TGTGCCAGCACCAAGACAACTAGCACAGATACGCAGTATTTT	CASTKTTSTDTQYF
TRBV7-2	TRBJ2-3	TRBD1	once	15	TGTGCCAGCAGCTCAACGACAGGGGGAATAGATACGCAGTATTTT	CASSSTTGGIDTQYF